Following are 21 T cell receptor beta chains from one sample sequenced in a study of blood T cells in healthy people across ages. Next came a second PCR, run for about 6 to 12 cycles, which used a sample-barcoded 5' primer along with a J-beta primer mix. TCRdb redid the calling of the 5' RACE reads with MiXCR, one entry per CDR3 protein. The data hold 600,000 or so distinct CDR3 sequences, with more than 20% observed a single time. The sequenced material came from blood. The receptors were sampled from a man in his 70s in good health.

The chain links TRBV10-3 to TRBJ2-5; weak D call: TRBD2 (5 bases). The J call may be in error: the DNA end matches TRBJ2-1 better. The CDR3 is made up of 15 amino acids. The germline V gene encodes CDR1 ENHRY and CDR2 SYGVKD. In DNA, the CDR3 is TGTGCCATCAGTAATTCACTAGAGATCGGCAATGAGCAGTTCTTC. It codes for CAISNSLEIGNEQFF.

V is TRBV3-1 and J is TRBJ2-7; 9 bases align to TRBD2. Looked up from germline, CDR1 is LGHDT and CDR2 is YNNKEL (reference sequence). The CDR3 totals 13 residues. The V and J ends lost 1 base and 12 bases, in that order; junction bases with no gene match: 7. The CDR3 nucleotides read TGTGCCAGCAGCCAAGTTCGCGGGAGGGCCATGTACTTC. It specifies CASSQVRGRAMYF.

In its sample, this clonotype was seen a few times. This chain joins TRBV7-2 and TRBJ2-7; D is perhaps TRBD1 (6 bases). With 6 bases removed from V and 0 bases from J, the gap between germline ends came to 21 bases. This CDR3 comprises 17 residues. Germline V gene data show CDR1 as SGHTA and CDR2 as FQGNSA. As DNA, the CDR3 is TGTGCCAGCAGGTATAAGCCCGGACAGTTGAGCTCCTACGAGCAGTACTTC. It translates to CASRYKPGQLSSYEQYF.

This sequence joins TRBV12-3 or TRBV12-4 and TRBJ2-3; the D is unclear. CDR3 length equals 14 residues. V was trimmed by 7 bases and J by 1 base, leaving 12 bases between them. CDR3 nucleotides: TGTGCCAGCACCCAAGCAGGCCGCACAGATACGCAGTATTTT. Its protein is CASTQAGRTDTQYF.

V usage is TRBV5-4 and J usage is TRBJ1-2, with D unresolved. The germline gives CDR1 SGHNT, CDR2 YYREEE (reference sequence). CDR3 length equals 14 residues. With 4 bases removed from V and 6 bases from J, the gap between germline ends came to 16 bases. The CDR3 region has the DNA TGTGCCAGCAGCCTATTCACCCGGAGAGATGGCTACACCTTC. It is translated as CASSLFTRRDGYTF. The full variable domain, rest sourced from reference TRBV5-4 and TRBJ1-2, is ETGVTQSPTHLIKTRGQQVTLRCSSQSGHNTVSWYQQALGQGPQFIFQYYREEENGRGNFPPRFSGLQFPNYSSELNVNALELDDSALYLCASSLFTRRDGYTFGSGTRLTVV.

This clonotype was detected once. The chain carries TRBV29-1 and TRBJ2-1; D remains unclear. The CDR3 covers 15 residues. Germline lookup yields CDR1 SQVTM and CDR2 ANQGSEA. Between the trimmed V and J ends, which lost 5 bases and 6 bases, there was a span of 20 bases. CDR3 sequence: CSVPTHPGVLNEQFF. The CDR3 DNA reads TGCAGCGTTCCAACCCATCCTGGCGTACTCAATGAGCAGTTCTTC.

This clonotype has a handful of counts. At one boundary the junction diverges from the germline segment, which might be a read error. The V call is TRBV2, the J call TRBJ2-5; tentatively, D is TRBD1 (5 bases). The CDR3 has 13 amino acids. CDR1 SNHLY and CDR2 FYNNEI come from the germline V gene. In nucleotides, the CDR3 is TGTGTCAGCAGTGAAGGGCAGGGTGTGACCCAGTACTTC. It is translated as CVSSEGQGVTQYF.

In its sample, this clonotype was seen a few times. The genes are TRBV7-6 and TRBJ2-3; tentatively, D is TRBD1 (7 bases). The CDR3 runs 16 residues. Germline V gene sequence: CDR1 SGHVS, CDR2 FNYEAQ. Between the trimmed V and J ends, which lost 5 bases and 3 bases, there was a span of 18 bases. CDR3 sequence reads: CASSILSGGGTDTQYF. Written as DNA, the CDR3 is TGTGCCAGCAGCATACTGTCAGGGGGAGGTACAGATACGCAGTATTTT.

This clonotype was seen more than once but under ten times. The V and J genes are TRBV3-1 and TRBJ1-1; perhaps TRBD1 as D (5 bases). The V end was cut by 1 base, the J end by 5 bases, with 11 bases between. The CDR3 is made up of 14 amino acids. Per the germline V gene, CDR1 is LGHDT and CDR2 is YNNKEL (reference sequence). The CDR3 sequence is CASSQVEGTTEAFF. Here the CDR3 DNA reads TGTGCCAGCAGCCAAGTGGAGGGGACGACTGAAGCTTTCTTT.

The J gene is TRBJ2-1, the V gene TRBV10-3; TRBD2 matches at 8 bases. Per germline, CDR1 ENHRY and CDR2 SYGVKD. The J segment lost 8 bases and the V segment lost 7 bases, leaving 10 bases of the junction unmatched. This CDR3 has 14 residues. The CDR3: CAIKPGTRGDEQFF. CDR3 DNA sequence: TGTGCCATCAAGCCCGGGACTAGAGGCGATGAGCAGTTCTTC.

This chain links TRBV18 with TRBJ1-1; 10 bases are a match to TRBD1. The CDR3 spans 15 residues. The V and J ends lost 3 bases and 3 bases, in that order; junction bases with no gene match: 4. The germline V gene has CDR1 KGHSH and CDR2 LQKENI. In DNA form, the CDR3 reads TGTGCCAGCTCACCTCGACAGGGGGCGGACACTGAAGCTTTCTTT. Residues: CASSPRQGADTEAFF.

This clonotype was detected only a few times. The chain employs TRBV5-1 and TRBJ1-3, with D possibly matching TRBD1 (5 bases). Trimming took off 0 bases at V and 0 bases at J, with 10 bases between the two ends. CDR1 SGHRS and CDR2 YFSETQ come from the germline V gene. CDR3 length: 16 amino acids. For the CDR3, the DNA is TGCGCCAGCAGCTTGGCATTTGGGGGCTCTGGAAACACCATATATTTT. Protein sequence: CASSLAFGGSGNTIYF.

This clonotype has only a few counts. The chain carries TRBV9 and TRBJ2-3; a possible D gene is TRBD1 (5 bases). This CDR3 region has 14 residues. V was clipped by 6 bases and J by 2 bases, with 13 bases between them. Germline V gives CDR1 SGDLS, CDR2 YYNGEE. The CDR3 coding sequence is TGTGCCAGCACCAGACAGCCTACCACAGATACGCAGTATTTT. Translating it yields CASTRQPTTDTQYF.

The J gene is TRBJ1-4, the V gene TRBV18; unclear D gene. This CDR3 has 13 residues. CDR1 and CDR2 (germline): KGHSH, LQKENI. The V end lost 2 bases, the J end lost 8 bases, and 9 bases lay between the germline ends. The CDR3 region is CASSPRAGEKLFF. For the CDR3, the DNA is TGTGCCAGCTCACCAAGAGCAGGCGAAAAACTGTTTTTT.

This clonotype has a single count. V gene TRBV12-5 combines with J gene TRBJ2-1; D gene unclear. This CDR3 has 16 amino acids. Deletions cut 1 base from V and 0 bases from J, with 10 bases between. Germline CDR1 and CDR2: LGHNT and FRNRAP. Here the CDR3 reads CASGLETRSSYNEQFF. In DNA, the CDR3 is TGTGCTAGTGGTTTGGAAACTCGGAGCTCCTACAATGAGCAGTTCTTC.

This clonotype has just a few counts. The rearrangement links TRBV18 to TRBJ2-5; D is perhaps TRBD1 (5 bases). The germline gives CDR1 KGHSH, CDR2 LQKENI. This CDR3 spans 15 amino acids. V lost 1 base, J lost 2 bases, and 11 bases lay in between. CDR3 bases: TGTGCCAGCTCACCACAGTTTAAGGGGCAAGAGACCCAGTACTTC. This encodes CASSPQFKGQETQYF.

This clonotype was counted only a few times. The chain joins TRBV20-1 to TRBJ2-3; D gene ambiguous. The CDR3 extends over 11 amino acids. CDR1 is DFQATT and CDR2 is SNEGSKA in the germline V gene (reference sequence). V lost 0 bases and J lost 13, with 11 bases in between. CDR3 coding DNA: TGCAGTGCTAGAGATGGGTTGACTGAGTATTTT. Its protein product is CSARDGLTEYF.

The J gene is TRBJ1-4, the V gene TRBV5-1; TRBD1 is a possible D gene (6 bases). The V end was cut by 7 bases, the J end by 5 bases, with 18 bases between. The CDR3 spans 15 residues. Germline CDR1 reads SGHRS; CDR2 reads YFSETQ. The CDR3 DNA reads TGCGCCAGCTCTTTCGGACAGCCAGGAAATGAAAAACTGTTTTTT. Translation: CASSFGQPGNEKLFF. Based on the CDR3 plus reference TRBV5-1 and TRBJ1-4, the full variable domain is KAGVTQTPRYLIKTRGQQVTLSCSPISGHRSVSWYQQTPGQGLQFLFEYFSETQRNKGNFPGRFSGRQFSNSRSEMNVSTLELGDSALYLCASSFGQPGNEKLFFGSGTQLSVL.

A few counts support this clonotype. The V gene is TRBV27, the J gene TRBJ2-5; 11 bases line up with TRBD2. V shed 6 bases and J 1 base; nucleotides not matched to a gene: 7. Germline V gives CDR1 MNHEY, CDR2 SMNVEV (reference sequence). The CDR3 covers 16 residues. This CDR3 reads CASSRGTSGFQETQYF. The CDR3 DNA reads TGTGCCAGCAGCCGCGGGACTAGCGGTTTCCAAGAGACCCAGTACTTC.

This clonotype was detected only a few times. This chain's CDR3 is CASSYGQASNQPQHF. CDR3 in DNA: TGTGCCAGCAGCTACGGACAGGCCAGCAATCAGCCCCAGCATTTT. This chain uses TRBV5-5 with TRBJ1-5; 7 bases are shared with TRBD1. Germline CDR1 SGHKS, CDR2 YYEKEE (reference sequence). V lost 3 bases, J lost 1 base, and 4 bases stayed unmatched. The CDR3 is 15 amino acids.

CDR3 sequence: CSASESDRGDTIYF. The CDR3 DNA is TGCAGTGCTAGCGAAAGCGACAGGGGAGACACCATATATTTT. The V and J genes are TRBV20-1 and TRBJ1-3; 8 positions match TRBD1. Germline V gene lookup returns CDR1 DFQATT and CDR2 SNEGSKA (reference sequence). V was clipped by 3 bases and J by 8 bases; unmatched bases: 9. The CDR3 has 14 amino acids.